The 25 T cell receptor beta chains reported below all come from one sample, sequenced in a study of cytotoxic CD8 clonotypes in ibrutinib-treated CLL. Sequencing used immunoSEQ multiplex PCR; TCRdb keeps in-frame clones, though not all of them. This table holds under 150,000 clones, approximately 90% found once. The sequencing here drew on PBMCs, taken after 12 months of ibrutinib treatment. Receptors originate from a human donor with chronic lymphocytic leukemia.

V and J are TRBV7-2 and TRBJ2-1, with a possible D match to TRBD1 (7 bases). There are 14 residues in the CDR3. Trimming shortened V by 1 base and J by 12 bases, and 16 bases separated the two germline ends. Germline CDR1 and CDR2: SGHTA and FQGNSA. The CDR3 loop is CASSLEGGGDGQFF. Here the CDR3 DNA reads TGTGCCAGCAGCTTAGAAGGGGGCGGGGACGGGCAGTTCTTC.

The chain couples TRBV5-1 to TRBJ1-2; 8 bases fit TRBD1. Germline CDR1 SGHRS, CDR2 YFSETQ. CDR3 length equals 13 residues. V trimming: 4 bases; J trimming: 5 bases; junction bases outside the gene matches: 4. CDR3 bases: TGCGCCAGCAGCCCTGGGACAGGTTATGGCTACACCTTC. Protein product: CASSPGTGYGYTF.

This chain joins TRBV28 and TRBJ1-1; tentative D call: TRBD1 (6 bases). The germline gives CDR1 MDHEN, CDR2 SYDVKM. CDR3 length: 13 residues. Trimming took off 7 bases at V and 1 base at J, with 10 bases between the two ends. The CDR3 DNA is TGTGCCAGCAAGACAGGAGCGAACACTGAAGCTTTCTTT. Its protein is CASKTGANTEAFF.

This chain connects TRBV7-3 to TRBJ2-1; D gene unclear. Deletions cut 0 bases from V and 6 bases from J, with 12 bases between. This CDR3 has 15 residues. Germline V gene lookup returns CDR1 SGHTA and CDR2 FQGTGA. Here the CDR3 reads CASSLTRLLGNEQFF. The CDR3 DNA reads as TGTGCCAGCAGCTTAACTCGGCTGCTTGGCAATGAGCAGTTCTTC.

This clone was seen only once. The chain couples TRBV6-1 to TRBJ2-7; D is unclear. The germline gives CDR1 MNHNS, CDR2 SASEGT. Between the trimmed V and J ends, which lost 8 bases and 6 bases, there was a span of 14 bases. There are 12 residues in the CDR3. CDR3: CASRSEDREQYF. For the CDR3, the DNA is TGTGCCAGCCGATCTGAAGACCGCGAGCAGTACTTC.

The rearrangement uses TRBV30 and TRBJ2-7; no reliable D call. The CDR3 runs to 13 residues. The germline V gene encodes CDR1 GTSNPN and CDR2 SVGIG (reference sequence). The V end was cut by 0 bases, the J end by 4 bases, with 10 bases between. The CDR3 DNA is TGTGCCTGGAGTGTTACCCCTCAATACGAGCAGTACTTC. Translation: CAWSVTPQYEQYF.

This sequence joins TRBV9 and TRBJ2-1, with 10 bases fitting TRBD2. Germline V gives CDR1 SGDLS, CDR2 YYNGEE. Germline trimming cut 5 bases from V and 8 bases from J; bases unmatched to any gene: 10. The CDR3 runs to 15 residues. The CDR3 region is CASSLSGRGSYEQFF. The CDR3 DNA is TGTGCCAGCAGTTTAAGCGGGAGGGGCTCTTATGAGCAGTTCTTC.

This chain connects TRBV28 to TRBJ2-3, with D tentatively TRBD2 (6 bases). CDR1 and CDR2 (germline): MDHEN, SYDVKM. V lost 3 bases to trimming and J lost 3 bases, with 16 bases between them. There are 16 residues in the CDR3. The CDR3 sequence is CASSLGRAGLTDTQYF. Written as DNA, the CDR3 is TGTGCCAGCAGTTTGGGACGGGCGGGGTTAACAGATACGCAGTATTTT.

V gene TRBV7-9 combines with J gene TRBJ2-5; perhaps TRBD2 as D (5 bases). The CDR3 length is 13 residues. The V end lost 2 bases, the J end lost 3 bases, and 7 bases lay between the germline ends. Germline V gene sequence: CDR1 SEHNR, CDR2 FQNEAQ (reference sequence). The CDR3 spells CASSLIGEETQYF. DNA of the CDR3: TGTGCCAGCAGCTTAATCGGGGAAGAGACCCAGTACTTC.

CDR3 nucleotides: TGTGCCAGCAGTTTATCCAAGAGCGCCTCCTACGAGCAGTACTTC. Translated, it gives CASSLSKSASYEQYF. The J gene is TRBJ2-7, the V gene TRBV27; D is unclear. The germline CDR1 and CDR2 sequences are MNHEY and SMNVEV (reference sequence). Trimming pared 0 bases from V and 0 bases from J, leaving 9 bases between. CDR3 length equals 15 residues.

CDR3 nucleotide sequence: TGTGCCAGCAGTTTTAGTCGCTCCTACGAGCAGTACTTC. Protein product: CASSFSRSYEQYF. The genes are TRBV6-5 and TRBJ2-7; unclear D gene. There are 13 residues in the CDR3. In germline, CDR1 is MNHEY, CDR2 SVGAGI. Trimming stripped 4 bases from V and 0 bases from J, with 7 bases between.

The gene calls are TRBV27 and TRBJ2-1; 7 bases fit TRBD2. CDR3 size: 15 residues. The trim removed 0 bases at V and 3 bases at J, leaving 2 bases unmatched. The V gene's germline CDR1 is MNHEY and CDR2 SMNVEV (reference sequence). The CDR3 region is CASSLSSSGYNEQFF. The DNA of the CDR3 is TGTGCCAGCAGTTTATCGTCTAGCGGCTACAATGAGCAGTTCTTC.

The chain has TRBV29-1 and TRBJ2-1; 9 positions agree with TRBD2. Germline lookup yields CDR1 SQVTM and CDR2 ANQGSEA. The CDR3 has 14 amino acids. The ends lost 6 bases at V and 4 bases at J; junction bases unmatched: 7. The CDR3 loop is CSVPPAGGYNEQFF. The CDR3 DNA reads TGCAGCGTCCCCCCTGCGGGAGGGTACAATGAGCAGTTCTTC.

As to this clone: Other nucleotide sequences from this sample produce the same CDR3. This chain uses TRBV27 with TRBJ2-7; TRBD1 agrees at 7 bases. The V segment lost 6 bases and the J segment 6 bases; nucleotides outside the gene matches: 5. This CDR3 has 12 residues. Germline CDR1 is MNHEY and CDR2 is SMNVEV (reference sequence). CDR3 coding DNA: TGTGCCAGCAGCCTGACAGGGAGCGAGCAGTACTTC. The encoded protein is CASSLTGSEQYF.

The chain joins TRBV29-1 to TRBJ2-1; 8 positions match TRBD2. Trimming at V came to 7 bases and at J to 12 bases, leaving 11 bases not matched to a gene. Germline V gives CDR1 SQVTM, CDR2 ANQGSEA. The CDR3 has 12 residues. The CDR3 protein is CSAGTSRALQFF. Written as DNA, the CDR3 is TGCAGCGCCGGGACTAGTAGGGCTCTGCAGTTCTTC.

The chain is built from TRBV28 and TRBJ2-5; 12 bases are shared with TRBD2. This CDR3 has 16 amino acids. The trim removed 2 bases at V and 2 bases at J, leaving 3 bases unmatched. Germline CDR1 reads MDHEN; CDR2 reads SYDVKM. The CDR3 DNA follows: TGTGCCAGCAGTTTAGGCGGACTAGCGGGACAAGAGACCCAGTACTTC. This codes for CASSLGGLAGQETQYF.

The chain uses TRBV19 and TRBJ2-1; TRBD2 matches 9 bases. J lost 4 bases, V lost 3 bases, and 13 bases had no gene match. CDR3 size: 18 residues. Germline V lookup: CDR1 LNHDA, CDR2 SQIVND (reference sequence). CDR3 loop: CASSIWPTTSGVYNEQFF. The CDR3 bases are TGTGCCAGTAGTATCTGGCCCACGACTAGCGGAGTTTACAATGAGCAGTTCTTC.

The chain employs TRBV7-8 and TRBJ2-5; D gene ambiguous. The CDR3 totals 13 residues. V was cut by 5 bases and J by 5 bases, with 12 bases left in between. Germline CDR1 SGHVS, CDR2 FQNEAQ. The DNA of the CDR3 is TGTGCCAGCAGCGCTTATCTATGGGAGACCCAGTACTTC. Encoded protein: CASSAYLWETQYF.

J is TRBJ1-2 and V is TRBV7-9, with D hard to call. From germline, CDR1 is SEHNR and CDR2 FQNEAQ (reference sequence). This CDR3 is 13 amino acids long. Trimming took 3 bases from V and 8 from J, leaving 13 bases between them. The CDR3 DNA is TGTGCCAGCAGCTTGGGCTCCGGGGAAGGCTACACCTTC. Translation gives CASSLGSGEGYTF.

The chain recombines TRBV9 with TRBJ1-2; D uncertain. V lost 6 bases and J 2 bases, leaving 8 bases between the germline ends. Per germline, CDR1 SGDLS and CDR2 YYNGEE. The CDR3 has 12 residues. CDR3 region: CASTHPNYGYTF. The CDR3 DNA follows: TGTGCCAGCACTCATCCAAACTATGGCTACACCTTC.

The genes are TRBV29-1 and TRBJ1-2, with 9 bases matching TRBD1. Trimming at V came to 5 bases and at J to 8 bases, leaving 9 bases not matched to a gene. The V gene's germline CDR1 is SQVTM and CDR2 ANQGSEA. CDR3 size: 13 residues. In DNA form, the CDR3 reads TGCAGCGTTTACGGACAGGGGAGTTGGGGCTACACCTTC. As protein: CSVYGQGSWGYTF.

The chain is built from TRBV5-1 and TRBJ2-3; 13 bases agree with TRBD2. Germline CDR1 SGHRS, CDR2 YFSETQ. V was clipped by 4 bases and J by 3 bases; unmatched bases: 8. This CDR3 has 17 amino acids. The CDR3 sequence is CASSLWTSGSVTDTQYF. The CDR3, as DNA: TGCGCCAGCAGCCTATGGACTAGCGGGAGTGTAACAGATACGCAGTATTTT. The full variable domain, its missing parts supplied by reference TRBV5-1 and TRBJ2-3, is KAGVTQTPRYLIKTRGQQVTLSCSPISGHRSVSWYQQTPGQGLQFLFEYFSETQRNKGNFPGRFSGRQFSNSRSEMNVSTLELGDSALYLCASSLWTSGSVTDTQYFGPGTRLTVL.

The chain recombines TRBV7-3 with TRBJ1-1; 9 bases line up with TRBD1. Trimming removed 5 bases from V and 6 bases from J; junction bases left unmatched: 10. Germline V lookup: CDR1 SGHTA, CDR2 FQGTGA. The CDR3 runs to 15 residues. CDR3 loop: CASSKQTGGLSEAFF. The CDR3 region has the DNA TGTGCCAGCAGCAAACAGACAGGGGGGCTGTCTGAAGCTTTCTTT.

The chain has TRBV19 and TRBJ2-2; the D is unclear. There are 13 residues in the CDR3. Germline-derived CDR1 and CDR2 are LNHDA and SQIVND (reference sequence). Trimming cost V 4 bases and J 2 bases, with 5 bases left between them. The CDR3 bases are TGTGCCAGTAGTAGCGCAAACACCGGGGAGCTGTTTTTT. Its translation is CASSSANTGELFF.

The rearrangement joins TRBV28 to TRBJ2-1; 7 bases match TRBD1. Germline V gene data show CDR1 as MDHEN and CDR2 as SYDVKM. The CDR3 has 16 residues. J gave up 7 bases and V 5 bases, and 14 bases lay outside the gene matches. The CDR3 protein is CASSITTGSFQNEQFF. The CDR3 DNA sequence: TGTGCCAGCAGTATTACGACAGGGTCCTTTCAAAATGAGCAGTTCTTC.